The present TCR beta chain was sequenced within a study of T cell changes during pregnancy in multiple sclerosis. V lost 8 bases and J lost 3, with 17 bases in between. Germline V CDR1 and CDR2: MDHEN, SYDVKM. The CDR3 length is 14 residues. The assay was immunoSEQ multiplex PCR, and TCRdb's table has in-frame clones only and misses some. The sample has around 63,000 clones, roughly 91% seen once; the top ten hold about 2.2%. J is TRBJ2-7 and V is TRBV28; tentatively, D is TRBD2 (6 bases). This receptor was taken from a female donor in good health, enrolled as a control in a pregnancy study. Sequenced material: peripheral blood, taken in the third trimester of pregnancy. CDR3 amino acids: CASVAGLASYEQYF. The CDR3 region has the DNA TGTGCCAGCGTTGCGGGGCTAGCGAGCTACGAGCAGTACTTC.